What follows describes a single T cell receptor (beta chain). Its antigen is as yet unknown. Each CDR3 protein gets one entry after TCRdb re-called the 5' RACE reads with MiXCR. Of around 100,000 distinct CDR3 sequences in the sample, 6.5% to 9% were seen once. This entry comes from a study of T cells after yellow fever vaccination. Study outcomes and limitations: A small share of clonotypes appeared in both CD4 and CD8 compartments. Weaker overall, the secondary response nonetheless peaked faster (day 5 versus 15). Reappearance after the booster was seen for most primary-vaccination clones, at 95% to 98% CD4 and 88% CD8. Abundant clonotypes from the bulk population could have been carried over as contaminants into FACS-sorted repertoires.

V shed 8 bases and J 0 bases; nucleotides not matched to a gene: 6. CDR1 and CDR2 from the germline V gene are DFQATT and SNEGSKA (reference sequence). The CDR3 has 14 amino acids. This specimen consisted of CD8+ T cells sorted from PBMCs, obtained 45 days after the yellow fever booster vaccination. This sequence was found in a man aged 25-45 years who received the YFV17D yellow fever vaccine. The chain uses TRBV20-1 and TRBJ2-1; 8 bases line up with TRBD2. The CDR3 loop reads CSSSSGSSYNEQFF. The CDR3, as DNA: TGCAGTTCCTCGAGCGGGAGCTCCTACAATGAGCAGTTCTTC.